The 6 T cell receptor beta chains below were found in one sample sequenced in a study of T cell responses to AZD1222 COVID-19 vaccine. Assay: immunoSEQ multiplex PCR; the TCRdb copy retains only in-frame clones and omits some. The sample holds approximately 44,000 clones; over 60% are singletons and the top ten take approximately 3.9%. The sample was peripheral blood, taken on day 0 of AZD1222 vaccination. Receptors originate from an adult in good health.

In its sample, this clone was seen a few times. The CDR3 DNA reads as TGTGCCAGCAGCTTAGGGCTAGCGAACTATGGCTACACCTTC. This encodes CASSLGLANYGYTF. This chain uses TRBV7-2 with TRBJ1-2; the D is unclear. The CDR3 totals 14 residues. CDR1 is SGHTA and CDR2 is FQGNSA in the germline V gene. The V end lost 1 base, the J end lost 2 bases, and 8 bases lay between the germline ends.

The chain employs TRBV24-1 and TRBJ1-1, with TRBD1 matching over 10 bases. From germline, CDR1 is KGHDR and CDR2 SFDVKD. The ends lost 6 bases at V and 4 bases at J; junction bases unmatched: 4. The CDR3 is made up of 14 amino acids. For the CDR3, the DNA is TGTGCCACCAGTCCACGGACAGGGGGCACTGAAGCTTTCTTT. It is translated as CATSPRTGGTEAFF.

The chain couples TRBV11-2 to TRBJ1-2, with TRBD1 as a possible D gene (5 bases). In germline, CDR1 is SGHAT, CDR2 FQNNGV. CDR3 length: 15 amino acids. V lost 1 base and J lost 4, with 13 bases in between. CDR3 residues: CASSLAGRASYGYTF. In DNA form, the CDR3 reads TGTGCCAGCAGCTTAGCGGGCAGGGCTTCCTATGGCTACACCTTC.

The chain employs TRBV4-2 and TRBJ2-2; 8 bases fit TRBD2. Germline V gives CDR1 LGHNA, CDR2 YNFKEQ. There are 17 residues in the CDR3. Trimming took 0 bases from V and 3 from J; bases not matched to a gene: 6. CDR3 amino acids: CASSQDTLAGYTGELFF. Here the CDR3 DNA reads TGTGCCAGCAGCCAAGATACCTTAGCGGGGTACACCGGGGAGCTGTTTTTT.

The CDR3 nucleotides read TGCAGTGCTAGTCACCCGGCAGGGAGAAATCAGCCCCAGCATTTT. This gives the protein CSASHPAGRNQPQHF. The chain has TRBV20-1 and TRBJ1-5; a possible D gene is TRBD1 (5 bases). The germline V gene encodes CDR1 DFQATT and CDR2 SNEGSKA (reference sequence). This CDR3 is built from 15 residues. V shed 3 bases and J shed 4 bases, with 16 bases lying between them.

V is TRBV9 and J is TRBJ2-7, with D perhaps being TRBD1 or TRBD2 (5 bases each). Germline loops: CDR1 SGDLS, CDR2 YYNGEE. V lost 0 bases and J 1 base, leaving 11 bases between the germline ends. This CDR3 has 15 residues. This chain's CDR3 is CASSVDGAKSYEQYF. CDR3 DNA sequence: TGTGCCAGCAGCGTAGACGGGGCGAAGTCCTACGAGCAGTACTTC.